This T cell receptor (beta chain) was sequenced in a study of PD-1 blockade in classical Hodgkin lymphoma. The V segment lost 4 bases and the J segment 1 base; nucleotides outside the gene matches: 3. The germline V gene has CDR1 SGHTA and CDR2 FQGNSA. The CDR3 loop spans 16 amino acids. TCRdb's table, derived via immunoSEQ multiplex PCR, lists solely in-frame clones and lacks some. The sample has around 43,000 clones, around four fifths seen once. About this clone itself: The antigen is undetermined.

Autologous stem cell transplantation was followed by relapse in every patient, and brentuximab vedotin exposure varied. Overall study results and limits: When set against healthy donors, newly diagnosed patients were reported to show lower baseline TCR diversity.

This material consisted of peripheral blood mononuclear cells (PBMCs), taken at baseline. The sequence was obtained from a human donor with classical Hodgkin lymphoma. V is TRBV7-2 and J is TRBJ2-2, with TRBD2 identical over 10 bases. CDR3 nucleotides: TGTGCCAGCAGCTCCAGACTAGCGGGGAACACCGGGGAGCTGTTTTTT. This sequence encodes CASSSRLAGNTGELFF.